Presented here are 4 T cell receptor beta chains from one specimen sequenced in a study of shared clonotypes between healthy human individuals. Assay used: immunoSEQ multiplex PCR; TCRdb lists only in-frame clones, some missing. The repertoire holds 2 million to 2.5 million clones, with roughly 93% as singletons. Sequenced sample: naive CD4+ T cells from PBMCs. Subset in this sample: CD45RA+ positively selected. Receptor source: a man younger than 35 in good health. Some clones in this sample may be carry-over from other donors' samples.

The chain employs TRBV28 and TRBJ2-1, with 11 positions matching TRBD2. Germline lookup yields CDR1 MDHEN and CDR2 SYDVKM. After removal of 4 bases from V and 3 bases from J, the junction contained 5 bases not matched to a gene. This CDR3 contains 16 residues. The CDR3 sequence: CASSSASGRIYNEQFF. CDR3 sequence (DNA): TGTGCCAGCAGTTCGGCTAGCGGGAGGATCTACAATGAGCAGTTCTTC.

The chain couples TRBV4-1 to TRBJ1-4; a possible D gene is TRBD1 (5 bases). CDR3 length equals 17 residues. Germline lookup yields CDR1 MGHRA and CDR2 YSYEKL. V lost 1 base and J 8 bases, leaving 20 bases between the germline ends. In DNA form, the CDR3 reads TGCGCCAGCAGCCAAGCAAGGCTCGGACGGGGGGAGGAAAAACTGTTTTTT. It translates to CASSQARLGRGEEKLFF.

In this sample, this clone turned up once. The V and J genes are TRBV7-2 and TRBJ2-3; D unresolved. This CDR3 contains 14 residues. Per germline, CDR1 SGHTA and CDR2 FQGNSA. V shed 3 bases and J shed 2 bases, with 9 bases lying between them. The DNA for the CDR3 is TGTGCCAGCAGCTTTTTAGGGATCACAGATACGCAGTATTTT. Translated, it gives CASSFLGITDTQYF.

This clone was recorded once. The chain employs TRBV27 and TRBJ1-4, with 8 bases aligning to TRBD1. The V and J ends lost 6 bases and 8 bases, in that order; junction bases with no gene match: 8. Germline values: CDR1 MNHEY, CDR2 SMNVEV (reference sequence). This CDR3 has 14 residues. The CDR3 DNA reads TGTGCCAGCAGGACGGACAGGGAATTGGAAAAACTGTTTTTT. It translates to CASRTDRELEKLFF.